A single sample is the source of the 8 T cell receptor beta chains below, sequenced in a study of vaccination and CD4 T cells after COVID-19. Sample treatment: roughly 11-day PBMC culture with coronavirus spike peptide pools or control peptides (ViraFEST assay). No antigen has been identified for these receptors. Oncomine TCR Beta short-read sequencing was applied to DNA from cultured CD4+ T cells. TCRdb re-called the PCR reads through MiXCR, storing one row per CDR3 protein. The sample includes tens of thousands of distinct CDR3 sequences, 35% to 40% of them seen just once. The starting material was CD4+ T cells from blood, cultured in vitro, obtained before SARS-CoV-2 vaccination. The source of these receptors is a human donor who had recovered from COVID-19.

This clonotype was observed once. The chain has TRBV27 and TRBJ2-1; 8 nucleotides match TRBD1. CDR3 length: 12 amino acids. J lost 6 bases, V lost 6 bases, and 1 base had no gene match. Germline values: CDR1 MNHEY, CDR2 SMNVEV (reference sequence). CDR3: CASRTGANEQFF. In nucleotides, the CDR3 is TGTGCCAGCAGGACAGGGGCCAATGAGCAGTTCTTC.

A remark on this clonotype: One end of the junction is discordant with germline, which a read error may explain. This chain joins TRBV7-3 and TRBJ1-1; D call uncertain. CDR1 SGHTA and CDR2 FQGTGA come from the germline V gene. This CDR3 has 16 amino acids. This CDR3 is CVSSPNTGRMNTEAFF. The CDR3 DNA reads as TGTGTCAGCAGCCCCAACACTGGACGGATGAACACTGAAGCTTTCTTT.

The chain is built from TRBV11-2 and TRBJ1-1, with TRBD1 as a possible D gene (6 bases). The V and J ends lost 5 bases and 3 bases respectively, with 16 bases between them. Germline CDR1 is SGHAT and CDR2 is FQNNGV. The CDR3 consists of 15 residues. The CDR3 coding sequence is TGTGCCAGCAGCCCCGGACAGAGGTCGGACACTGAAGCTTTCTTT. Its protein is CASSPGQRSDTEAFF. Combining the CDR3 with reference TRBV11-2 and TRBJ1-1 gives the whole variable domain EAGVAQSPRYKIIEKRQSVAFWCNPISGHATLYWYQQILGQGPKLLIQFQNNGVVDDSQLPKDRFSAERLKGVDSTLKIQPAKLEDSAVYLCASSPGQRSDTEAFFGQGTRLTVV.

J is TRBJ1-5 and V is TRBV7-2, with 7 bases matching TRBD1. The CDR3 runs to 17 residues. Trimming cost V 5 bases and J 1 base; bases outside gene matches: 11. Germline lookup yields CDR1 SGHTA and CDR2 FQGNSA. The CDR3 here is CASSREATGSSNQPQHF. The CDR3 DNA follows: TGTGCCAGCAGCCGAGAGGCGACAGGGTCAAGCAATCAGCCCCAGCATTTT.

The CDR3 loop is CASSITSGGDTDTQYF. CDR3 sequence (DNA): TGTGCCAGCAGCATTACTAGCGGGGGGGACACAGATACGCAGTATTTT. The chain uses TRBV7-2 and TRBJ2-3, with TRBD2 identical over 13 bases. CDR3 length: 16 amino acids. The germline V gene has CDR1 SGHTA and CDR2 FQGNSA. V gave up 5 bases and J gave up 2 bases; unmatched junction bases: 4.

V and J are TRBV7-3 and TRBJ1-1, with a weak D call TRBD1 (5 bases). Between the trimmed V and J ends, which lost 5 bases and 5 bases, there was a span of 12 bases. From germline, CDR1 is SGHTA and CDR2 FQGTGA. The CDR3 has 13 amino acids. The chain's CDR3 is CASSRLPGTEAFF. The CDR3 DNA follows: TGTGCCAGCAGCCGCCTCCCAGGGACTGAAGCTTTCTTT.

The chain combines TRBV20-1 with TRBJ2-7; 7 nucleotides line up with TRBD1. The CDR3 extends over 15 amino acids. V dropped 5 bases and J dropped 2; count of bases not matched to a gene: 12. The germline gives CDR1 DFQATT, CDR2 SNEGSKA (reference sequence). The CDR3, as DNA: TGCAGTGCTCTCCATTCCGGGACAGTTACCTACGAGCAGTACTTC. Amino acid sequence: CSALHSGTVTYEQYF.

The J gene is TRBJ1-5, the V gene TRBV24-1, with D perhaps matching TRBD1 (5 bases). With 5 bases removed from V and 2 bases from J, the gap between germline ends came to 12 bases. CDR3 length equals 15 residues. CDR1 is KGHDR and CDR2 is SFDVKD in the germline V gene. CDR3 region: CATSGGGDGNQPQHF. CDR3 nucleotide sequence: TGTGCCACCAGTGGGGGGGGGGATGGCAATCAGCCCCAGCATTTT.